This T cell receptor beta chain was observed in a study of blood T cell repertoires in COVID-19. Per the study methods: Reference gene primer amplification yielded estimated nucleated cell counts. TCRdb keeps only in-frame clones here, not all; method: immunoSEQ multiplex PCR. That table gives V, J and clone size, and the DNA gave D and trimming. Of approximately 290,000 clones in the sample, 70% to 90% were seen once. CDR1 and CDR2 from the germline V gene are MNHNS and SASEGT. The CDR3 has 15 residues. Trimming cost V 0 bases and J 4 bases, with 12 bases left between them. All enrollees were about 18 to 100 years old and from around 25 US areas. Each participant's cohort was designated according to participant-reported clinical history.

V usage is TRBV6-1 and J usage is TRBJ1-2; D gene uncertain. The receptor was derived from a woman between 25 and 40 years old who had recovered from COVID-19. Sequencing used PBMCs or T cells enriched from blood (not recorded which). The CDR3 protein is CASSEALQWAYGYTF. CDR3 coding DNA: TGTGCCAGCAGTGAAGCGCTTCAGTGGGCCTATGGCTACACCTTC.